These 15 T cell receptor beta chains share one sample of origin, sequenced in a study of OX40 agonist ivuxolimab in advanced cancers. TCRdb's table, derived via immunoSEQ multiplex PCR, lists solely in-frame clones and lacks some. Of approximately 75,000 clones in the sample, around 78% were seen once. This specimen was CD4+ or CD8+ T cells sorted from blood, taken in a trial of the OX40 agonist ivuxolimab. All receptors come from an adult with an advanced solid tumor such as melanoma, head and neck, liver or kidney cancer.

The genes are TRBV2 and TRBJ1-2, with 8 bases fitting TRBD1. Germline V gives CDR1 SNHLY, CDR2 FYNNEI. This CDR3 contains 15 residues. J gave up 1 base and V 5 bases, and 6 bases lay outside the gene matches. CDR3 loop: CASSLQGDLNYGYTF. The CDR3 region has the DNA TGTGCCAGCAGTTTACAGGGGGACCTTAACTATGGCTACACCTTC. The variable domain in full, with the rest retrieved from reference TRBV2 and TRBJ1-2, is EPEVTQTPSHQVTQMGQEVILRCVPISNHLYFYWYRQILGQKVEFLVSFYNNEISEKSEIFDDQFSVERPDGSNFTLKIRSTKLEDSAMYFCASSLQGDLNYGYTFGSGTRLTVV.

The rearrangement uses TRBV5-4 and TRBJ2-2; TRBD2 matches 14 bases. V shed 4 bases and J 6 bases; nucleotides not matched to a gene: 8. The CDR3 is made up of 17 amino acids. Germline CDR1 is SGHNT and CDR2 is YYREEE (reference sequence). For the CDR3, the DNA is TGTGCCAGCAGCGGATCGGGACTAGCGGGAGTATCCGGGGAGCTGTTTTTT. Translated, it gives CASSGSGLAGVSGELFF.

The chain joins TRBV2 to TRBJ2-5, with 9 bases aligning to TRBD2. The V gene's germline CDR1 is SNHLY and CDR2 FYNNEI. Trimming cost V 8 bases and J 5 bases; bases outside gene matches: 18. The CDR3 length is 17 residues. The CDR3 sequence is CASAYRAGGPRDETQYF. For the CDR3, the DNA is TGTGCCAGCGCATATCGTGCGGGGGGGCCCCGAGACGAGACCCAGTACTTC.

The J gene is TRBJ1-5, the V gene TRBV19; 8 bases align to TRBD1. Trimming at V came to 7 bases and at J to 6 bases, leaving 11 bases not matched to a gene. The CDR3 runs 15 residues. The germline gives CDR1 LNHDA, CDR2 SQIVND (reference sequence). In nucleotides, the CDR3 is TGTGCCAGTACCCCGAACCAGGGGGCTGGTCAGCCCCAGCATTTT. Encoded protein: CASTPNQGAGQPQHF.

CDR3 bases: TGCGCCAGCGAATCCGGGACAGGGCTCTACGAGCAGTACTTC. It translates to CASESGTGLYEQYF. This chain connects TRBV5-1 to TRBJ2-7; 9 positions match TRBD1. V lost 7 bases, J lost 3 bases, and 8 bases stayed unmatched. Germline V gene lookup returns CDR1 SGHRS and CDR2 YFSETQ. CDR3 length: 14 amino acids.

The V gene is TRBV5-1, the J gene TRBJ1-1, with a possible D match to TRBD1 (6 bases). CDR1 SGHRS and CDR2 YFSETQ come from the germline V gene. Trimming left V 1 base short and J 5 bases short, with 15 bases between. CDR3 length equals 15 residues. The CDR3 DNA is TGCGCCAGCAGCTTGCTACAGGGTGGGTATACTGAAGCTTTCTTT. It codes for CASSLLQGGYTEAFF. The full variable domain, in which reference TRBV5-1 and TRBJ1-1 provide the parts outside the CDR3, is KAGVTQTPRYLIKTRGQQVTLSCSPISGHRSVSWYQQTPGQGLQFLFEYFSETQRNKGNFPGRFSGRQFSNSRSEMNVSTLELGDSALYLCASSLLQGGYTEAFFGQGTRLTVV.

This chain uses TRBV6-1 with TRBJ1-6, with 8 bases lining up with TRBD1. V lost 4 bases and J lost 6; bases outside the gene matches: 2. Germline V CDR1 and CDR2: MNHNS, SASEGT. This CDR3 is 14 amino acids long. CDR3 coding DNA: TGTGCCAGCAGTGTGGGACAGGCTAATTCACCCCTCCACTTT. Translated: CASSVGQANSPLHF.

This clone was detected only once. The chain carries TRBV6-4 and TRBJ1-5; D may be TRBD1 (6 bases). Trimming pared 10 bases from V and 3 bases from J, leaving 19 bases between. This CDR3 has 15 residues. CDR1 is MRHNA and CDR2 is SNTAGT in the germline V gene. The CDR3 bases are TGTGCCACCAGCGGACAGTTTCTTTTCAATCAGCCCCAGCATTTT. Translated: CATSGQFLFNQPQHF.

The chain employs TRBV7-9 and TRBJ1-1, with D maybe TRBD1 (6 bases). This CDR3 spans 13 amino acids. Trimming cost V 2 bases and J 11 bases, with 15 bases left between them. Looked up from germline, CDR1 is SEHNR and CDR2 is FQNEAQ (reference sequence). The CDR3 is CASSLNMYQGAFF. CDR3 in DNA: TGTGCCAGCAGCTTAAACATGTATCAGGGGGCTTTCTTT. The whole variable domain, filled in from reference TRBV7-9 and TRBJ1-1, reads DTGVSQNPRHKITKRGQNVTFRCDPISEHNRLYWYRQTLGQGPEFLTYFQNEAQLEKSRLLSDRFSAERPKGSFSTLEIQRTEQGDSAMYLCASSLNMYQGAFFGQGTRLTVV.

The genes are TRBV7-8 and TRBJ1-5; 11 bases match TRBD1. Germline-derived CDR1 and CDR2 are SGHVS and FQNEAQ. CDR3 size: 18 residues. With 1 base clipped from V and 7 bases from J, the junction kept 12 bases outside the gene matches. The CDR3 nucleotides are TGTGCCAGCAGCTTAGGAGGGACAGGGGGAGGCACGGGACAGCCCCAGCATTTT. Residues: CASSLGGTGGGTGQPQHF.

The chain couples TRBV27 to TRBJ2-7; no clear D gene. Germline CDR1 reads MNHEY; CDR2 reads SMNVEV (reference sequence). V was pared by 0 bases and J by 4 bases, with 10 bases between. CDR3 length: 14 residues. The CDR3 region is CASSLSNSRYEQYF. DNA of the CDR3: TGTGCCAGCAGTTTATCGAACTCCAGGTACGAGCAGTACTTC.

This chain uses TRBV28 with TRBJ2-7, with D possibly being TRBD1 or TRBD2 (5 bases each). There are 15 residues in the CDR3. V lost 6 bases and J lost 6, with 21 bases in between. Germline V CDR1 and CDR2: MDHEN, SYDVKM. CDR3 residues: CASSSGRWAASEQYF. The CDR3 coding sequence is TGTGCCAGCAGCTCGGGGCGATGGGCTGCCTCCGAGCAGTACTTC.

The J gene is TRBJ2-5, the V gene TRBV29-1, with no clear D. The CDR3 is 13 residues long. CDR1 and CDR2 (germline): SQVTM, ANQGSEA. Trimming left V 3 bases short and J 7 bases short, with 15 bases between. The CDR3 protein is CSVELFASRTQYF. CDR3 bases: TGCAGCGTTGAGTTGTTCGCATCCCGGACCCAGTACTTC.

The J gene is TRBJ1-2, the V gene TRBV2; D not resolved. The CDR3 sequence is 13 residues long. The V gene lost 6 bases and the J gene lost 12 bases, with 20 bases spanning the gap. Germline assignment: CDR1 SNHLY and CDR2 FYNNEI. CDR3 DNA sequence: TGTGCCAGCAGGGGAACGGGCCCCGAAAAACACACCTTC. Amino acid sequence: CASRGTGPEKHTF. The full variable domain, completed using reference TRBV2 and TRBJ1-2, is EPEVTQTPSHQVTQMGQEVILRCVPISNHLYFYWYRQILGQKVEFLVSFYNNEISEKSEIFDDQFSVERPDGSNFTLKIRSTKLEDSAMYFCASRGTGPEKHTFGSGTRLTVV.

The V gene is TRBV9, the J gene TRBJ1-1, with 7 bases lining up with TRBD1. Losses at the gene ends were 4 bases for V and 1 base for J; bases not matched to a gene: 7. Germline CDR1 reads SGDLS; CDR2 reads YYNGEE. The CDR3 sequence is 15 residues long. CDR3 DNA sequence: TGTGCCAGCAGCCCCAGACAGGGACAGAACACTGAAGCTTTCTTT. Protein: CASSPRQGQNTEAFF.